The 21 T cell receptor beta chains presented below share a single source sample, sequenced in a study of control samples from healthy donors and cancer patients. Using immunoSEQ multiplex PCR, the repertoire was profiled, and TCRdb retains in-frame clones only, with some absent. Of approximately 53,000 clones in the sample, 91% were seen once. Sequenced material: PBMCs. The source of these receptors is a man aged 30 to 45 with colorectal cancer.

Written as DNA, the CDR3 is TGTGCCAGTAGTTCCGGAAGGGGGACAGAGAACACTGAAGCTTTCTTT. This encodes CASSSGRGTENTEAFF. V and J are TRBV19 and TRBJ1-1; 7 nucleotides line up with TRBD1. Trimming took 5 bases from V and 1 from J; bases not matched to a gene: 10. The CDR3 extends over 16 amino acids. Germline values: CDR1 LNHDA, CDR2 SQIVND (reference sequence).

V and J are TRBV5-4 and TRBJ2-7, with TRBD2 matching over 8 bases. V was pared by 6 bases and J by 3 bases, with 11 bases of the junction left unmatched. The CDR3 is made up of 15 amino acids. Germline CDR1 reads SGHNT; CDR2 reads YYREEE (reference sequence). CDR3 sequence: CASTKEVLADYEQYF. For the CDR3, the DNA is TGTGCCAGCACCAAGGAGGTACTAGCGGACTACGAGCAGTACTTC. The complete variable domain, with remaining parts taken from reference TRBV5-4 and TRBJ2-7, reads ETGVTQSPTHLIKTRGQQVTLRCSSQSGHNTVSWYQQALGQGPQFIFQYYREEENGRGNFPPRFSGLQFPNYSSELNVNALELDDSALYLCASTKEVLADYEQYFGPGTRLTVT.

The chain uses TRBV13 and TRBJ2-4; D is ambiguous. Germline lookup yields CDR1 PRHDT and CDR2 FYEKMQ (reference sequence). The CDR3 is made up of 14 amino acids. V lost 2 bases and J lost 1, with 6 bases in between. The CDR3 DNA follows: TGTGCCAGCAGCTTAAGGACGGCCAAAAACATTCAGTACTTC. Its protein product is CASSLRTAKNIQYF.

The J gene is TRBJ1-5, the V gene TRBV7-9; D is uncertain. The CDR3 consists of 12 residues. V was trimmed by 4 bases and J by 5 bases, leaving 6 bases between them. Germline CDR1 and CDR2: SEHNR and FQNEAQ (reference sequence). The CDR3, as DNA: TGTGCCAGCAGCTCTCGCGATCAGCCCCAGCATTTT. This encodes CASSSRDQPQHF. Supplemented by reference TRBV7-9 and TRBJ1-5, the full variable domain reads DTGVSQNPRHKITKRGQNVTFRCDPISEHNRLYWYRQTLGQGPEFLTYFQNEAQLEKSRLLSDRFSAERPKGSFSTLEIQRTEQGDSAMYLCASSSRDQPQHFGDGTRLSIL.

The V and J genes are TRBV5-3 and TRBJ2-1; no clear D. TRBV5-3 is identified as an open reading frame with a role that is uncertain. This CDR3 region has 18 residues. Trimming removed 0 bases at V and 2 bases at J, with 18 bases between. The CDR3 loop reads CARSLDPGLVKPYNEQFF. In DNA, the CDR3 is TGTGCCAGAAGCTTGGATCCGGGTCTAGTGAAGCCCTACAATGAGCAGTTCTTC.

The chain carries TRBV7-8 and TRBJ1-1; D is unresolved. The ends were cut back, 3 bases at V and 0 bases at J, with 11 bases in the middle. The CDR3 is 15 residues long. Looked up from germline, CDR1 is SGHVS and CDR2 is FQNEAQ. CDR3 residues: CASSFLTDLNTEAFF. The DNA for the CDR3 is TGTGCCAGCAGCTTCCTTACGGATCTGAACACTGAAGCTTTCTTT.

The V and J genes are TRBV5-4 and TRBJ2-3; unclear D gene. The V gene's germline CDR1 is SGHNT and CDR2 YYREEE (reference sequence). This CDR3 is built from 14 residues. Trimming stripped 6 bases from V and 1 base from J, with 12 bases between. CDR3 loop: CASKAGLGTDTQYF. CDR3 bases: TGTGCCAGCAAGGCTGGGTTGGGCACAGATACGCAGTATTTT.

This clone was counted a single time. At one end the junction does not follow the germline gene, possibly because of a read error. Different DNA sequences within this sample yield the same CDR3. This chain uses TRBV11-2 with TRBJ1-6; 7 bases fit TRBD1. The CDR3 runs 14 residues. CDR1 is SGHAT and CDR2 is FQNNGV in the germline V gene. CDR3 region: CASSFVGGNSPLHF. CDR3 bases: TGTGCCAGCAGCTTTGTAGGGGGCAATTCACCCCTCCATTTT.

The chain uses TRBV9 and TRBJ1-5, with a tentative D call TRBD1 (5 bases). The CDR3 extends over 16 amino acids. Germline values: CDR1 SGDLS, CDR2 YYNGEE. Trimming left V 0 bases short and J 2 bases short, with 12 bases between. The CDR3, as DNA: TGTGCCAGCAGCGTAGACGGAGGGGTAGGCAATCAGCCCCAGCATTTT. Translating gives CASSVDGGVGNQPQHF.

The chain combines TRBV4-3 with TRBJ1-2; unclear D gene. The germline V gene encodes CDR1 LGHNA and CDR2 YSLEER. This CDR3 is 15 amino acids long. The V end lost 0 bases, the J end lost 4 bases, and 12 bases lay between the germline ends. The CDR3 nucleotides are TGCGCCAGCAGCCAAGACGCCGAGGTCTTCTATGGCTACACCTTC. As protein: CASSQDAEVFYGYTF.

V is TRBV19 and J is TRBJ1-1, with unresolved D. CDR1 is LNHDA, CDR2 SQIVND, per germline (reference sequence). This CDR3 comprises 13 residues. Deletions cut 4 bases from V and 0 bases from J, with 6 bases between. The CDR3 loop is CASSTNLNTEAFF. The DNA of the CDR3 is TGTGCCAGTAGTACGAACTTGAACACTGAAGCTTTCTTT.

This clone has just one count. The J gene is TRBJ1-4, the V gene TRBV5-1; D unresolved. The germline V gene has CDR1 SGHRS and CDR2 YFSETQ. The CDR3 spans 13 residues. V gave up 0 bases and J gave up 2 bases, with 2 bases separating them. CDR3 in DNA: TGCGCCAGCAGCTTGGACACTAATGAAAAACTGTTTTTT. Protein sequence: CASSLDTNEKLFF.

This rearrangement joins TRBV6-6 to TRBJ1-2; D not certain. The CDR3 runs to 13 residues. Germline CDR1 reads MNHNY; CDR2 reads SVGAGI (reference sequence). The ends were cut back, 5 bases at V and 3 bases at J, with 10 bases in the middle. The CDR3 DNA is TGTGCCAGCAGTCCTAAAAGTGACTATGGCTACACCTTC. Translating it yields CASSPKSDYGYTF.

V is TRBV6-4 and J is TRBJ2-2; the match to TRBD2 covers 8 bases. Germline values: CDR1 MRHNA, CDR2 SNTAGT. V lost 2 bases and J lost 6; bases outside the gene matches: 11. The CDR3 runs 17 residues. CDR3 nucleotide sequence: TGTGCCAGCAGTGACGCATCGGGGGGGTCGGACGCCGGGGAGCTGTTTTTT. Translation: CASSDASGGSDAGELFF.

The chain is built from TRBV2 and TRBJ2-3, with 7 bases that match TRBD2. Germline assignment: CDR1 SNHLY and CDR2 FYNNEI. The length of the CDR3 is 16 residues. V shed 3 bases, J shed 5 bases, and the junction held 11 bases outside the gene matches. As DNA, the CDR3 is TGTGCCAGCAGTGAGGGTTTTAGCGGGCTGGGAGATACGCAGTATTTT. Encoded protein: CASSEGFSGLGDTQYF.

The V and J genes are TRBV12-3 or TRBV12-4 and TRBJ1-1; D gene ambiguous. Trimming cost V 3 bases and J 7 bases, with 12 bases left between them. The CDR3 sequence is 13 residues long. The CDR3 region is CASSLWGVNEAFF. In DNA form, the CDR3 reads TGTGCCAGCAGTTTGTGGGGAGTCAATGAAGCTTTCTTT.

The gene calls are TRBV24-1 and TRBJ2-3; D is undetermined. CDR3 length equals 14 residues. Germline V CDR1 and CDR2: KGHDR, SFDVKD. Trimming left V 3 bases short and J 3 bases short, with 9 bases between. The CDR3 coding sequence is TGTGCCACCAGTGATGATGTCGTTACAGATACGCAGTATTTT. This translates into CATSDDVVTDTQYF.

The CDR3, as DNA: TGTGCCAGCAGCCTTTCTAACCGGGGTGCCTCTGGAAACACCATATATTTT. Amino acids: CASSLSNRGASGNTIYF. V gene TRBV5-4 combines with J gene TRBJ1-3; D is uncertain. Germline CDR1 SGHNT, CDR2 YYREEE (reference sequence). V was clipped by 4 bases and J by 0 bases, with 17 bases between them. The CDR3 spans 17 residues.

In DNA form, the CDR3 reads TGTGCCAGCAGTTCTCTTAGCTCTGGGGCCAACGTCCTGACTTTC. It codes for CASSSLSSGANVLTF. The chain has TRBV6-5 and TRBJ2-6; D unresolved. The CDR3 has 15 amino acids. V lost 4 bases, J lost 0 bases, and 7 bases lay in between. Looked up from germline, CDR1 is MNHEY and CDR2 is SVGAGI.

The chain employs TRBV6-1 and TRBJ2-2, with D perhaps being TRBD1 or TRBD2 (6 bases each). Trimming took 0 bases from V and 4 from J, leaving 9 bases between them. Germline CDR1 is MNHNS and CDR2 is SASEGT. This CDR3 region has 15 residues. Here the CDR3 DNA reads TGTGCCAGCAGTGAAGCGAGGGGGGTCACCGGGGAGCTGTTTTTT. It is translated as CASSEARGVTGELFF.

The chain has TRBV9 and TRBJ2-2; possibly TRBD2 for D (5 bases). The CDR3 is 14 amino acids. V gave up 4 bases and J gave up 6 bases, with 13 bases separating them. Germline V gene data show CDR1 as SGDLS and CDR2 as YYNGEE. The DNA for the CDR3 is TGTGCCAGCAGCAACAAAGCCGGGGCCGGGGAGCTGTTTTTT. As protein: CASSNKAGAGELFF.